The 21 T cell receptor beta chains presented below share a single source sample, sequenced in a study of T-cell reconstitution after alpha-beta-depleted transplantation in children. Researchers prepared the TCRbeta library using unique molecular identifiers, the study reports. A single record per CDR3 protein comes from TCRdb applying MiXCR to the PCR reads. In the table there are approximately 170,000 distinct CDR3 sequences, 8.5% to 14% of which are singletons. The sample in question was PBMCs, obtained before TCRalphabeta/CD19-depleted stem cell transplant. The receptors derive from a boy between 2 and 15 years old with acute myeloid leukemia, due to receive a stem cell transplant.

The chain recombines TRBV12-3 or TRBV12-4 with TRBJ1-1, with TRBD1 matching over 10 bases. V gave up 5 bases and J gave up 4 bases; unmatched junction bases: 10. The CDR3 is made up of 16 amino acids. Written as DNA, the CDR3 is TGTGCCAGCAGTGATACAGGACAGGGGGGGAGCACTGAAGCTTTCTTT. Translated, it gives CASSDTGQGGSTEAFF.

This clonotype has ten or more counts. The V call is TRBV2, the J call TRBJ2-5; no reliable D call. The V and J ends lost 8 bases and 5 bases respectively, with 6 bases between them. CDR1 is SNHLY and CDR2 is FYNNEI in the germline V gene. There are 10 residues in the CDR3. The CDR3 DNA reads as TGTGCCAGCCGGGTGGAGACCCAGTACTTC. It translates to CASRVETQYF.

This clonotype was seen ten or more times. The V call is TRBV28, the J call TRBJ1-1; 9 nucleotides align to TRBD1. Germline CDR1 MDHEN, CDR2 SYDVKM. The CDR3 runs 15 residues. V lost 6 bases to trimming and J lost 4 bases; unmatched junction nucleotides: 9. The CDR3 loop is CASSRDRARVTEAFF. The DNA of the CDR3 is TGTGCCAGCAGCCGGGACAGGGCAAGGGTCACTGAAGCTTTCTTT.

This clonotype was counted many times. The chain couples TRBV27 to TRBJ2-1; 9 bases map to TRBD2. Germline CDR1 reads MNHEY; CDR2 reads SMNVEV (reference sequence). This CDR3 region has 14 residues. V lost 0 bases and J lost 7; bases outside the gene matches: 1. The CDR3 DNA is TGTGCCAGCAGTTTATCGACTAGCGGTAATGAGCAGTTCTTC. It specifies CASSLSTSGNEQFF.

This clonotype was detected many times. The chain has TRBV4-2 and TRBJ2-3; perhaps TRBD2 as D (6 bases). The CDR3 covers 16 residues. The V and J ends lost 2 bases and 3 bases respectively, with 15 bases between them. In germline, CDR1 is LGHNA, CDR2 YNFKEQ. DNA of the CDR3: TGTGCCAGCAGCCAAATAGGAGGCGGGATGACAGATACGCAGTATTTT. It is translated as CASSQIGGGMTDTQYF.

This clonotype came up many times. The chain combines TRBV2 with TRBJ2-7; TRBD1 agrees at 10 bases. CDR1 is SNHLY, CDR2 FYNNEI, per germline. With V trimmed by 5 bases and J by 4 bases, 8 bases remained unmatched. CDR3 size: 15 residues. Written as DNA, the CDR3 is TGTGCCAGCAGTTTTTCCGGGACAGGGGTATACGAGCAGTACTTC. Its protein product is CASSFSGTGVYEQYF.

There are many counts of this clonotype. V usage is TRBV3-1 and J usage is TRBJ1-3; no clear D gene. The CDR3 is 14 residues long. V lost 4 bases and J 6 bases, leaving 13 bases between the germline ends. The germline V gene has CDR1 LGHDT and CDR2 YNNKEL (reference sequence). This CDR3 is CASSPRGRTNTIYF. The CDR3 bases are TGTGCCAGCAGCCCCCGCGGACGGACAAACACCATATATTTT.

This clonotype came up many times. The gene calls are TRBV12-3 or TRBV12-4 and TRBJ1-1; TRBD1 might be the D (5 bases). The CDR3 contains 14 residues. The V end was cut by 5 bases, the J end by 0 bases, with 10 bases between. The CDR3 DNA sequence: TGTGCCAGCAGTCTCAGGGCCATGAACACTGAAGCTTTCTTT. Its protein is CASSLRAMNTEAFF.

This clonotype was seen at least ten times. In nucleotides, the CDR3 is TGTGCCATCAGAAAGGCGGAAAATCAGCCCCAGCATTTT. It specifies CAIRKAENQPQHF. This rearrangement joins TRBV10-3 to TRBJ1-5; D is uncertain. Germline loops: CDR1 ENHRY, CDR2 SYGVKD. The CDR3 runs to 13 residues. The ends were cut back, 6 bases at V and 4 bases at J, with 10 bases in the middle.

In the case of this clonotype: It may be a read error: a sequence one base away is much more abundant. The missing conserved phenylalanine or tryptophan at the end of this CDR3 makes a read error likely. The CDR3 sequence is CASSYSASGSLSYEQYS. CDR3 in DNA: TGTGCCAGCAGTTACTCGGCTAGCGGGAGTTTGTCCTACGAGCAGTACTCC. The chain uses TRBV6-5 and TRBJ2-7, with 10 bases matching TRBD2. The germline gives CDR1 MNHEY, CDR2 SVGAGI. V shed 0 bases, J shed 1 base, and the junction held 6 bases outside the gene matches. The CDR3 is made up of 17 amino acids.

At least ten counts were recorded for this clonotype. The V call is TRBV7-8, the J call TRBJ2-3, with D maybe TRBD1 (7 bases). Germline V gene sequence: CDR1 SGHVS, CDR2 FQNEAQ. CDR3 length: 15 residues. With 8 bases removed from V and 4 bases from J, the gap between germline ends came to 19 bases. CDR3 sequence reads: CASAPGGGHADTQYF. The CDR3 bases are TGTGCCAGCGCCCCAGGAGGGGGCCATGCAGATACGCAGTATTTT.

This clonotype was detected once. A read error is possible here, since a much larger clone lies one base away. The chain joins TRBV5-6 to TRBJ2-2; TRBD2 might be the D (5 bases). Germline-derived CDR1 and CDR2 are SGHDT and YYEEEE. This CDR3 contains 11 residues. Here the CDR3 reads CASSLVGERFF. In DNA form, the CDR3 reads TGTGCCAGCAGCTTGGTCGGGGAGCGGTTTTTT.

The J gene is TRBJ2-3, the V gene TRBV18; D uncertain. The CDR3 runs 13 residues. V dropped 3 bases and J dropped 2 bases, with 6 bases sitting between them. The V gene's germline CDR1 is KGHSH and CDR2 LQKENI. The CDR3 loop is CASSPLDTDTQYF. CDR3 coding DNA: TGTGCCAGCTCACCCCTCGACACAGATACGCAGTATTTT.

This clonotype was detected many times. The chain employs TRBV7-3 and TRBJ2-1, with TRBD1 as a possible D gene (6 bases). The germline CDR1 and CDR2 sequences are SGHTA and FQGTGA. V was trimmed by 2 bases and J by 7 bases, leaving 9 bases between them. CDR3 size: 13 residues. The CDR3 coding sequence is TGTGCCAGCAGCTTAGACAGGAGAAATGAGCAGTTCTTC. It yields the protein CASSLDRRNEQFF.

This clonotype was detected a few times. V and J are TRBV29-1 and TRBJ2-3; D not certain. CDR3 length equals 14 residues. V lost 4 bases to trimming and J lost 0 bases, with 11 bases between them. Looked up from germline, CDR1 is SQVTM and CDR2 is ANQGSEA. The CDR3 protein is CSVGGRFSTDTQYF. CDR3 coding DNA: TGCAGCGTTGGAGGCCGGTTTAGCACAGATACGCAGTATTTT.

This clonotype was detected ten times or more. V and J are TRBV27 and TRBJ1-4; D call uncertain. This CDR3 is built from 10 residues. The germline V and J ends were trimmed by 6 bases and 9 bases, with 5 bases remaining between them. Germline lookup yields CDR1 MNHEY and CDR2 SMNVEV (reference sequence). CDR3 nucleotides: TGTGCCAGCAGACGAAAAAAACTGTTTTTT. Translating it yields CASRRKKLFF.

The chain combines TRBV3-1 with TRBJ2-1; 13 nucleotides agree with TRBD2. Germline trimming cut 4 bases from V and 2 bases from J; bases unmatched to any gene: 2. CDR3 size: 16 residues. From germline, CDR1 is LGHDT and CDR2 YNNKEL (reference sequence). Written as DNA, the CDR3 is TGTGCCAGCAGCCGGGGGACTAGCGGGGCCTACAATGAGCAGTTCTTC. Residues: CASSRGTSGAYNEQFF.

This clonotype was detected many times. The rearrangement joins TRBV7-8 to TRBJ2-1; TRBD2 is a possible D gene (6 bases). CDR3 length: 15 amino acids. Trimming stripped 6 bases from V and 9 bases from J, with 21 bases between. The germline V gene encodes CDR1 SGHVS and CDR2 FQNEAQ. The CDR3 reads CASRHYRDFEGEQFF. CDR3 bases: TGTGCCAGCAGGCATTACCGGGACTTTGAGGGTGAGCAGTTCTTC.

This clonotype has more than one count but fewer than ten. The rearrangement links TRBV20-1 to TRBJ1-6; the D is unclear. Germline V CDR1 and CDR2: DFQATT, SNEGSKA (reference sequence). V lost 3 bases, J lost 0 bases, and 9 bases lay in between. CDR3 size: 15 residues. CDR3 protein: CSARTQSSYNSPLHF. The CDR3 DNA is TGCAGTGCTAGGACCCAGAGCTCCTATAATTCACCCCTCCACTTT.

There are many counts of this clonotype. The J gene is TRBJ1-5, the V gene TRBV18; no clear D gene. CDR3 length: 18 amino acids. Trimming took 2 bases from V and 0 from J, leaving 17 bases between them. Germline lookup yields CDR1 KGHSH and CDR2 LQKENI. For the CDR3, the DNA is TGTGCCAGCTCACCAATTCCACCTGGTACCTATAGCAATCAGCCCCAGCATTTT. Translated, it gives CASSPIPPGTYSNQPQHF.

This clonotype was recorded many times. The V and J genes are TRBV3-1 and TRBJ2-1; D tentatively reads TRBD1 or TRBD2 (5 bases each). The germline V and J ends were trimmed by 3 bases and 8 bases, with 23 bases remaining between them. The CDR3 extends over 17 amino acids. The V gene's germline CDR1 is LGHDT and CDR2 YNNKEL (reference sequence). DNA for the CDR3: TGTGCCAGCAGCCAGATGGGGGTACGGGTTCGGAGTGATGAGCAGTTCTTC. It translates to CASSQMGVRVRSDEQFF.